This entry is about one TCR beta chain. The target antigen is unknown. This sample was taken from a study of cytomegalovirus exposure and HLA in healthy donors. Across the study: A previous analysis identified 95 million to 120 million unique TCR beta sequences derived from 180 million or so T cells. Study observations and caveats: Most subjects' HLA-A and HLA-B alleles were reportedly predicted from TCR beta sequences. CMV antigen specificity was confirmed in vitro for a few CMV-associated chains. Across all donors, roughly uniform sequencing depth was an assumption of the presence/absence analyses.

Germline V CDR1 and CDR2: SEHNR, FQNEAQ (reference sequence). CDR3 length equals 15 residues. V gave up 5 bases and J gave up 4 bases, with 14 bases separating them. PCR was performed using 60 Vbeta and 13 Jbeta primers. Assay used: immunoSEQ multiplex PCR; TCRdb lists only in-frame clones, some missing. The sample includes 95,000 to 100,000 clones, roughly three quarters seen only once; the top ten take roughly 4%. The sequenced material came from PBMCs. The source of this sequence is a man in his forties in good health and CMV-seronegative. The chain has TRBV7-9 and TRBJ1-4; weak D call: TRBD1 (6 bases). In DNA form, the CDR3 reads TGTGCCAGCAGCCCCGGACAGTTTGATAATGAAAAACTGTTTTTT. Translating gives CASSPGQFDNEKLFF.